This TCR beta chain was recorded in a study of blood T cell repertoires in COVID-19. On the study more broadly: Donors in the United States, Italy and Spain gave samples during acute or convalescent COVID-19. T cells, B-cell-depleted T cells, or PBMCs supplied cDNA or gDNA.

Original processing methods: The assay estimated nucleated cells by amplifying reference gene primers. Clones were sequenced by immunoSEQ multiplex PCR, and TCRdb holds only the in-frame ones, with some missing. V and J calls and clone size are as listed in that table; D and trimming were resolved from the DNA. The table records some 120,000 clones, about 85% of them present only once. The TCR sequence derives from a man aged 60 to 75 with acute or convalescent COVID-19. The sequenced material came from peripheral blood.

The CDR3 region is CSVVRDLSYGYTF. The CDR3 region has the DNA TGCAGCGTTGTAAGGGACTTGTCCTATGGCTACACCTTC. The chain has TRBV29-1 and TRBJ1-2; TRBD1 might be the D (5 bases). This CDR3 spans 13 amino acids. The V end lost 4 bases, the J end lost 4 bases, and 13 bases lay between the germline ends. The V gene's germline CDR1 is SQVTM and CDR2 ANQGSEA.